The TCR beta chain under discussion was sequenced for a study of CD8 T cells in ankylosing spondylitis. In its sample, this clonotype was seen a few times. Its target is unknown. TCRdb passed the 5' RACE reads through MiXCR, listing each CDR3 protein once. The sample consists of about 540,000 distinct CDR3 sequences, more than 9.5% of them appearing once. Trimming cost V 2 bases and J 1 base; bases outside gene matches: 3. The CDR3 loop spans 17 amino acids. Germline loops: CDR1 SGHVS, CDR2 FNYEAQ. Study-wide results and caveats: A TCR beta motif made of about eight highly homologous variants seemed typical of ankylosing spondylitis blood.

This clonotype was obtained from a male donor with ankylosing spondylitis. Sequencing was carried out using blood, either unsorted or a sorted T cell fraction (not recorded which). V gene TRBV7-6 combines with J gene TRBJ2-1, with 12 bases identical to TRBD2. The CDR3 protein is CASSLRLAGDSYNEQFF. Written as DNA, the CDR3 is TGTGCCAGCAGCTTACGACTAGCGGGAGATTCCTACAATGAGCAGTTCTTC.